This T cell receptor beta chain came from a study of human thymus T cells. General study points: V and J gene usage appeared biased in thymic and blood repertoires.

Germline assignment: CDR1 MNHNY and CDR2 SVGAGI (reference sequence). The CDR3 contains 11 residues when both ends are counted. Only in-frame clones appear in the TCRdb table, and some are missing; sequencing was by immunoSEQ multiplex PCR. The sample shows 40,000 to 55,000 clones, around 94% of them seen only once. Concerning this clone: Its antigen remains unidentified. It is unclear where the CDR3 begins or ends on the DNA, so no DNA is shown, and the CDR3 is as TCRdb lists it.

V is TRBV6-6 and J is TRBJ2-7; the tabulated D call, TRBD1, remains unverified against the DNA. The clonotype comes from a boy in the first two years of life with a congenital heart defect but otherwise immunologically healthy. Specimen: blood. CDR3 sequence: CASSTSGQIYF.